One and the same sample provided the 21 T cell receptor beta chains below, sequenced in a study of blood T cells in healthy people across ages. For the second PCR, which ran for roughly 6 to 11 cycles, a sample-barcoded 5' primer and a J-beta primer mix were used. TCRdb ran MiXCR on the 5' RACE reads and lists one entry per CDR3 protein. The sample holds approximately 1.5 million distinct CDR3 sequences; about 31% are singletons and the top ten take approximately 11%. The source material was blood. The receptors here all came from a woman in her thirties in good health.

The V gene is TRBV29-1, the J gene TRBJ1-1; 8 nucleotides line up with TRBD1. Germline-derived CDR1 and CDR2 are SQVTM and ANQGSEA. This CDR3 contains 12 residues. Trimming at V came to 5 bases and at J to 9 bases, leaving 8 bases not matched to a gene. The CDR3 nucleotides are TGCAGCGTTCAGGGGGCCCCGGAAAAAGCTTTCTTT. Its protein is CSVQGAPEKAFF.

V usage is TRBV20-1 and J usage is TRBJ2-3, with 12 bases that match TRBD2. CDR3 length: 16 amino acids. Germline V gene sequence: CDR1 DFQATT, CDR2 SNEGSKA (reference sequence). V lost 3 bases to trimming and J lost 7 bases; unmatched junction nucleotides: 11. CDR3 nucleotide sequence: TGCAGTGCTAGGTCTCCTAGCGGGGGGGCCAGAAATACGCAGTATTTT. Its protein is CSARSPSGGARNTQYF.

The genes are TRBV28 and TRBJ2-2, with 8 bases lining up with TRBD2. The CDR3 totals 16 residues. Germline CDR1 reads MDHEN; CDR2 reads SYDVKM. Unmatched junction bases numbered 5, after V lost 4 bases and J lost 1 base. CDR3 sequence (DNA): TGTGCCAGCAGTTGGATCGCGGGAGGGAACACCGGGGAGCTGTTTTTT. Translated, it gives CASSWIAGGNTGELFF.

Comment on this clonotype: One junction end does not reproduce the germline sequence, and a read error may be involved. This chain connects TRBV7-9 to TRBJ2-3, with D uncertain. Germline V gene sequence: CDR1 SEHNR, CDR2 FQNEAQ (reference sequence). CDR3 length equals 12 residues. CDR3 in amino acids: CASSLETDTPYF. DNA of the CDR3: TGTGCCAGCAGCTTAGAAACAGATACGCCGTATTTT.

V gene TRBV5-8 combines with J gene TRBJ2-3; D ambiguous. There are 18 residues in the CDR3. The V and J ends lost 4 bases and 2 bases respectively, with 23 bases between them. Looked up from germline, CDR1 is SGHTS and CDR2 is YDEGEE. CDR3 coding DNA: TGTGCCAGCAGCCTAGGGCCCTCTCGTGGGCCGCACACAGATACGCAGTATTTT. Translated: CASSLGPSRGPHTDTQYF.

The chain has TRBV20-1 and TRBJ2-1, with 8 bases fitting TRBD2. Losses at the gene ends were 0 bases for V and 9 bases for J; bases not matched to a gene: 10. The CDR3 loop spans 15 amino acids. Per germline, CDR1 DFQATT and CDR2 SNEGSKA (reference sequence). CDR3 loop: CSAREAVAGLGEQFF. DNA for the CDR3: TGCAGTGCTAGAGAGGCAGTAGCGGGACTCGGTGAGCAGTTCTTC.

This clonotype has just a few counts. The rearrangement joins TRBV2 to TRBJ2-5; D is ambiguous. The V end was cut by 7 bases, the J end by 5 bases, with 11 bases between. The CDR3 contains 12 residues. Germline loops: CDR1 SNHLY, CDR2 FYNNEI. CDR3 in DNA: TGTGCCAGCATGGAAGTAAGGGAGACCCAGTACTTC. Amino acid sequence: CASMEVRETQYF.

This clonotype was recorded only once. The chain employs TRBV29-1 and TRBJ2-1; TRBD2 might be the D (6 bases). The germline V gene encodes CDR1 SQVTM and CDR2 ANQGSEA. This CDR3 region has 15 residues. Deletions cut 4 bases from V and 5 bases from J, with 18 bases between. CDR3 DNA: TGCAGCGTTGTGGGTGTGGGGGGAAGGCACAATGAGCAGTTCTTC. Protein: CSVVGVGGRHNEQFF.

This clonotype was recorded a few times. J is TRBJ2-7 and V is TRBV6-1; TRBD1 is a possible D gene (6 bases). From germline, CDR1 is MNHNS and CDR2 SASEGT. This CDR3 comprises 15 residues. V lost 2 bases and J 1 base, leaving 12 bases between the germline ends. Written as DNA, the CDR3 is TGTGCCAGCAGTGAACAGGGGATCTCGTCCTACGAGCAGTACTTC. Translated: CASSEQGISSYEQYF.

This clonotype has just one count. This chain links TRBV7-9 with TRBJ2-3; TRBD2 matches at 9 bases. Germline lookup yields CDR1 SEHNR and CDR2 FQNEAQ (reference sequence). Losses at the gene ends were 1 base for V and 8 bases for J; bases not matched to a gene: 10. This CDR3 spans 16 amino acids. Here the CDR3 DNA reads TGTGCCAGCAGCTTAGTGGCGGGAGGGCCGGAAGGTACGCAGTATTTT. The encoded protein is CASSLVAGGPEGTQYF.

The gene calls are TRBV30 and TRBJ1-6, with D possibly TRBD1 on 5 matching bases. The CDR3 loop spans 14 amino acids. Germline CDR1 is GTSNPN and CDR2 is SVGIG (reference sequence). With 3 bases removed from V and 11 bases from J, the gap between germline ends came to 17 bases. CDR3 in amino acids: CAWSSDRGNPPLHF. The CDR3 region has the DNA TGTGCCTGGAGCTCTGACAGAGGGAATCCACCCCTCCACTTT.

CDR3 loop: CASSGGLPGGNTEAFF. The CDR3 DNA follows: TGTGCCAGCAGTGGGGGACTGCCGGGGGGGAACACTGAAGCTTTCTTT. This rearrangement joins TRBV25-1 to TRBJ1-1, with a weak D call TRBD1 (5 bases). CDR3 size: 16 residues. V lost 4 bases and J lost 1, with 16 bases in between. Germline lookup yields CDR1 MGHDK and CDR2 SYGVNS.

The rearrangement joins TRBV5-1 to TRBJ2-7; TRBD1 is a possible D gene (7 bases). The CDR3 sequence is 17 residues long. Germline lookup yields CDR1 SGHRS and CDR2 YFSETQ. V lost 4 bases and J 2 bases, leaving 22 bases between the germline ends. The CDR3: CASSRESSGQLTYEQYF. For the CDR3, the DNA is TGCGCCAGCAGCCGGGAGAGTTCGGGACAGTTAACCTACGAGCAGTACTTC.

CDR3 bases: TGCAGTGCCGAGAAGGGGGATGGGGCTTTCTTT. It codes for CSAEKGDGAFF. The chain couples TRBV20-1 to TRBJ1-1; tentative D call: TRBD1 (6 bases). V was clipped by 6 bases and J by 11 bases, with 16 bases between them. The germline V gene has CDR1 DFQATT and CDR2 SNEGSKA (reference sequence). CDR3 length equals 11 residues.

This clonotype was counted at least ten times. The chain uses TRBV3-1 and TRBJ2-7, with 7 bases lining up with TRBD2. CDR1 and CDR2 from the germline V gene are LGHDT and YNNKEL (reference sequence). Trimming cost V 0 bases and J 4 bases; bases outside gene matches: 6. The length of the CDR3 is 15 residues. The CDR3: CASSQDEGSGYEQYF. The CDR3 region has the DNA TGTGCCAGCAGCCAAGATGAGGGTAGCGGGTACGAGCAGTACTTC.

The J gene is TRBJ2-7, the V gene TRBV9; a weak D match, TRBD2 (5 bases). The CDR3 consists of 15 residues. V lost 0 bases to trimming and J lost 4 bases, with 14 bases between them. Per germline, CDR1 SGDLS and CDR2 YYNGEE. CDR3 DNA sequence: TGTGCCAGCAGCGTAGATAGCGTGACAACTTACGAGCAGTACTTC. This encodes CASSVDSVTTYEQYF.

This clonotype occurred once. V gene TRBV20-1 combines with J gene TRBJ1-4; weak D call: TRBD1 (5 bases). The germline V gene has CDR1 DFQATT and CDR2 SNEGSKA (reference sequence). The CDR3 totals 14 residues. V was clipped by 4 bases and J by 5 bases, with 14 bases between them. The CDR3 protein is CSAKYQGGNEKLFF. CDR3 coding DNA: TGCAGTGCTAAATATCAGGGAGGCAATGAAAAACTGTTTTTT.

This clonotype turned up a few times. The chain joins TRBV9 to TRBJ2-3; 7 bases are a match to TRBD2. The germline gives CDR1 SGDLS, CDR2 YYNGEE. This CDR3 contains 15 residues. V lost 6 bases to trimming and J lost 2 bases; unmatched junction nucleotides: 9. Written as DNA, the CDR3 is TGTGCCAGCAATTACGGGGGGACCTACACAGATACGCAGTATTTT. Its translation is CASNYGGTYTDTQYF.

The gene calls are TRBV12-3 or TRBV12-4 and TRBJ1-2; unclear D gene. CDR3 length equals 14 residues. V was pared by 5 bases and J by 5 bases, with 15 bases between. The chain's CDR3 is CASSPGRGVYGYTF. In DNA, the CDR3 is TGTGCCAGCAGTCCGGGAAGAGGAGTGTATGGCTACACCTTC.

This clonotype was detected a few times. This chain links TRBV20-1 with TRBJ2-1, with unresolved D. Trimming removed 6 bases from V and 4 bases from J, with 19 bases in between. The CDR3 is 15 amino acids. CDR1 DFQATT and CDR2 SNEGSKA come from the germline V gene (reference sequence). DNA for the CDR3: TGCAGTGCCGCGAACAACCCTCCCACATACAATGAGCAGTTCTTC. This translates into CSAANNPPTYNEQFF.

The chain combines TRBV5-6 with TRBJ2-5; TRBD1 or TRBD2 may be the D gene (6 bases each). The V gene's germline CDR1 is SGHDT and CDR2 YYEEEE. The CDR3 runs 17 residues. V lost 0 bases and J lost 1, with 16 bases in between. The CDR3 protein is CASSLAWVGGSQETQYF. CDR3 nucleotide sequence: TGTGCCAGCAGCTTGGCCTGGGTCGGGGGCAGCCAAGAGACCCAGTACTTC.